This T cell receptor (beta chain) was identified in a study of shared clonotypes between healthy human individuals. From CD4+ cells came CD45RA+ naive and CD45RA-negative memory subsets. General study results and limits: Relative to memory subsets, naive subsets generally showed larger estimated richness. Shared clonotypes across all four donors exceeded non-shared ones in generation probability.

Per germline, CDR1 SQVTM and CDR2 ANQGSEA. V trimming: 6 bases; J trimming: 2 bases; junction bases outside the gene matches: 6. CDR3 size: 13 residues. Regarding this clone: Its antigen is unknown.

TCRdb's table, derived via immunoSEQ multiplex PCR, lists solely in-frame clones and lacks some. The sample consists of roughly 2,300,000 clones, approximately 90% of them appearing once. The chain carries TRBV29-1 and TRBJ2-7; 8 nucleotides match TRBD1. The sequencing input was naive CD4+ T cells from PBMCs. The subset denotes: CD45RA+ positively selected. The clonotype was recovered from a man aged 18 to 29 in good health. Some clones in this sample may be carry-over from other donors' samples. The CDR3 loop reads CSVGTGRAYEQYF. The CDR3 DNA sequence: TGCAGCGTCGGGACAGGTCGAGCCTACGAGCAGTACTTC.